This T cell receptor (beta chain) came from a study of cytomegalovirus exposure and HLA in healthy donors. Study observations and caveats: A later analysis revealed that TCR association rates differed between HLA loci, peaking at DRB1 and bottoming out at HLA-C. In a later analysis, donors in an Asian-associated ancestry cluster reportedly had fewer N-insertions in productive TCRs than the cohort mean. Associated with HLA alleles at 0.05 false discovery rate in a later analysis were about 17,000 TCR beta sequences.

Germline lookup yields CDR1 SNHLY and CDR2 FYNNEI. V trimming: 6 bases; J trimming: 0 bases; junction bases outside the gene matches: 4. The CDR3 has 14 residues. Primers for the PCR totalled 60 Vbeta and 13 Jbeta. TCRdb's copy holds only in-frame clones and misses some; the assay was immunoSEQ multiplex PCR. There are just over 150,000 clones in the sample; about 80% occur only once, and roughly 2% lies in the top ten. Details on this clone: Antigen specificity is unknown.

Source material: PBMCs. The sequence derives from a female donor in good health and CMV-seronegative. The rearrangement links TRBV2 to TRBJ1-2; 7 positions match TRBD1. The CDR3 here is CASRGDSPNYGYTF. CDR3 in DNA: TGTGCCAGCAGAGGGGACAGTCCTAACTATGGCTACACCTTC.